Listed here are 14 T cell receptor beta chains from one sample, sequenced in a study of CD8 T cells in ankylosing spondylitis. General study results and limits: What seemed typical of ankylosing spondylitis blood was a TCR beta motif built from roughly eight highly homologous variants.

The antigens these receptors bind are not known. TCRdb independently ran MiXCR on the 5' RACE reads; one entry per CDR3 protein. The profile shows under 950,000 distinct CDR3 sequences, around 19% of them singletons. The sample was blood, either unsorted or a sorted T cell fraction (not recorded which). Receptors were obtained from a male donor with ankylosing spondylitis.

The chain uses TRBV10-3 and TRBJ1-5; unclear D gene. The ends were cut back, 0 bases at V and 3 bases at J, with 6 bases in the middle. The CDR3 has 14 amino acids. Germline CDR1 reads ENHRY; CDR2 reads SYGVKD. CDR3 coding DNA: TGTGCCATCAGTGAGTCTGTCTACAATCAGCCCCAGCATTTT. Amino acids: CAISESVYNQPQHF.

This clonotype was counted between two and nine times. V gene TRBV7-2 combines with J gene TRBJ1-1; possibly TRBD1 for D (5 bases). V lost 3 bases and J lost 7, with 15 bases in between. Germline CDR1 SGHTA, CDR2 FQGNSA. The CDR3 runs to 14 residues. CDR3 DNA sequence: TGTGCCAGCAGCTTCCTGACAGCCCCAATTGAAGCTTTCTTT. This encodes CASSFLTAPIEAFF.

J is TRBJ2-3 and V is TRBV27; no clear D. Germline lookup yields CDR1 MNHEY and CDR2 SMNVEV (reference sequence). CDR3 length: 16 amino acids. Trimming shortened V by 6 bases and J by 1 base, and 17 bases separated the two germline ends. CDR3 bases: TGTGCCAGCAGACCCATAGCAGTCTTAGGCACAGATACGCAGTATTTT. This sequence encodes CASRPIAVLGTDTQYF.

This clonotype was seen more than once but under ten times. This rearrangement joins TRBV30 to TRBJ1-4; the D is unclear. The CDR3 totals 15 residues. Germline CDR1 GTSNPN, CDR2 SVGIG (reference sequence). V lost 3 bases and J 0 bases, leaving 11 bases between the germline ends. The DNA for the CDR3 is TGTGCCTGGAGCGCCCCGGGGACAACTAATGAAAAACTGTTTTTT. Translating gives CAWSAPGTTNEKLFF.

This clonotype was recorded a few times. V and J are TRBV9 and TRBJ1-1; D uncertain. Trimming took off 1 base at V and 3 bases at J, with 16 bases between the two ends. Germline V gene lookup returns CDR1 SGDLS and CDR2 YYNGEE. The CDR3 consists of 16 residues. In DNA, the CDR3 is TGTGCCAGCAGCGTACCTCGGGATATGGTAGACACTGAAGCTTTCTTT. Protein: CASSVPRDMVDTEAFF.

CDR3 residues: CASSSGWDTGELFF. In DNA, the CDR3 is TGCGCCAGCAGCTCAGGTTGGGACACCGGGGAGCTGTTTTTT. J is TRBJ2-2 and V is TRBV5-1; D is unclear. Trimming stripped 3 bases from V and 3 bases from J, with 9 bases between. The CDR3 spans 14 residues. CDR1 is SGHRS and CDR2 is YFSETQ in the germline V gene.

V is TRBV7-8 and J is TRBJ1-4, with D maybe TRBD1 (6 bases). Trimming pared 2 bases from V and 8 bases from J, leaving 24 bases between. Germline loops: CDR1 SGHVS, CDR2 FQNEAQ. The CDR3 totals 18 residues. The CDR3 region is CASSLLDQFRGRSEKLFF. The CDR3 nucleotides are TGTGCCAGCAGCTTATTAGACCAATTCCGGGGGCGTTCGGAAAAACTGTTTTTT.

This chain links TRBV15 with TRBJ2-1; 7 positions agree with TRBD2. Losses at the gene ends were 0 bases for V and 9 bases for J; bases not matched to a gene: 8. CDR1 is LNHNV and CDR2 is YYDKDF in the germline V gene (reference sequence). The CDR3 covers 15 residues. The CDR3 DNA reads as TGTGCCACCAGCAGAGATGGCGGGAGCATAATTGAGCAGTTCTTC. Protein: CATSRDGGSIIEQFF.

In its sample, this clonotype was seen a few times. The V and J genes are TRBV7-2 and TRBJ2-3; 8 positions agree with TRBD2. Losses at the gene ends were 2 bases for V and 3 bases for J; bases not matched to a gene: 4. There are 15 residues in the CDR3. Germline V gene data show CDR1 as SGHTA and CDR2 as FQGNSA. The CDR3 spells CASSLSGSSTDTQYF. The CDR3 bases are TGTGCCAGCAGCTTAAGCGGGAGCTCGACAGATACGCAGTATTTT.

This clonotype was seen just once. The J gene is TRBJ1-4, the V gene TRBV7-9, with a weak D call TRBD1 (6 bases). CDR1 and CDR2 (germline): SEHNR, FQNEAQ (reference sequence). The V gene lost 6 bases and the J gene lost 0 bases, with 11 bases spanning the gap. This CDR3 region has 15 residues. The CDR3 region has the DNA TGTGCCAGCAGGCTTGGGGGCCCAACTAATGAAAAACTGTTTTTT. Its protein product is CASRLGGPTNEKLFF. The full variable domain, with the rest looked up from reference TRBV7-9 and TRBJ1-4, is DTGVSQNPRHKITKRGQNVTFRCDPISEHNRLYWYRQTLGQGPEFLTYFQNEAQLEKSRLLSDRFSAERPKGSFSTLEIQRTEQGDSAMYLCASRLGGPTNEKLFFGSGTQLSVL.

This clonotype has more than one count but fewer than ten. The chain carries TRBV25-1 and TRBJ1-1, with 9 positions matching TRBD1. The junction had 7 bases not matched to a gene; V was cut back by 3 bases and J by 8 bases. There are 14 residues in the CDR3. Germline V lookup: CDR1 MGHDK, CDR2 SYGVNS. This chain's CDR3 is CASSDPLTGGEAFF. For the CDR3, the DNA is TGTGCCAGCAGTGACCCTTTAACAGGGGGCGAAGCTTTCTTT.

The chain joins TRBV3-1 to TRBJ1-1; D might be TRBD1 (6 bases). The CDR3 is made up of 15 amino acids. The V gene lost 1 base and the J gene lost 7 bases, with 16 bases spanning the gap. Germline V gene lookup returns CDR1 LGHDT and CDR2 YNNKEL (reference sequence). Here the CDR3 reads CASSQGGHKTLEAFF. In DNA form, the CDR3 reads TGTGCCAGCAGCCAAGGGGGACATAAAACCCTTGAAGCTTTCTTT.

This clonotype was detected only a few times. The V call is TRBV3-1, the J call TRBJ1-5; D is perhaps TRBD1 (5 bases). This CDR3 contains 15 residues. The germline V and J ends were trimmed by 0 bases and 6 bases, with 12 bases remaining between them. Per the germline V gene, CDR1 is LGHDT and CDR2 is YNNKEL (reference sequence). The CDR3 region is CASSQDYGGGQPQHF. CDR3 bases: TGTGCCAGCAGCCAAGATTATGGGGGGGGTCAGCCCCAGCATTTT.

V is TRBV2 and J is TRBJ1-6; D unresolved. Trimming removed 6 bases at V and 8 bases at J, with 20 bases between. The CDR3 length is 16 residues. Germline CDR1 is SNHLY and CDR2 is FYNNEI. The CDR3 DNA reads TGTGCCAGCAGCACGCCCGATTTAGGGTGGGATTCACCCCTCCACTTT. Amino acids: CASSTPDLGWDSPLHF.